Listed below are T cell receptor beta chains from one sample, sequenced in a study of monozygotic twins with inflammatory bowel disease. From its re-call of the 5' RACE reads, TCRdb lists each CDR3 protein once, without DNA. In total, the table holds approximately 140,000 distinct CDR3 sequences. Sequenced sample: blood. These receptors were taken from a human donor with ulcerative colitis or Crohn's disease, or a healthy co-twin of an affected twin (not recorded which). The CDR3 runs from the conserved cysteine through the conserved F or W. Each record gives: J gene, CDR3 length, V gene, CDR3 protein.

TRBJ2-3	18	TRBV9	CASSVASSTGVGTDTQYF
TRBJ2-1	13	TRBV5-1	CASSPAKGNEQFF
TRBJ1-2	14	TRBV18	CASSPRTGTYGYTF
TRBJ1-5	14	TRBV12-3/TRBV12-4	CASSLRGFDQPQHF
TRBJ1-1	13	TRBV6-2/TRBV6-3	CASSNTMNTEAFF
TRBJ2-7	12	TRBV6-5	CASRSGGAEQYF
TRBJ2-1	15	TRBV11-3	CASSFGTSGDNEQFF
TRBJ1-4	15	TRBV4-1	CASSRNPATNEKLFF
TRBJ2-3	17	TRBV20-1	CSARDPLAGGLTDTQYF
TRBJ2-6	15	TRBV3-1	CASSQRRAGANVLTF
TRBJ2-5	15	TRBV5-1	CASSFRQGKQETQYF
TRBJ2-7	17	TRBV24-1	CATSDWGGTVSSYEQYF
TRBJ1-3	16	TRBV4-2	CASSPRQGYSGNTIYF
TRBJ1-5	13	TRBV20-1	CSAGTGINQPQHF
TRBJ2-5	19	TRBV5-1	CASSLEPPGQGAIGETQYF
TRBJ1-4	16	TRBV7-6	CASSLAPGQGGEKLFF
TRBJ2-1	17	TRBV5-4	CASSSGQGRAVYNEQFF
TRBJ2-6	18	TRBV5-1	CASTPDRWRESGANVLTF
TRBJ1-2	14	TRBV20-1	CSARVGRPSYGYTF
TRBJ1-6	15	TRBV20-1	CSARDLGGANSPLHF
TRBJ2-5	14	TRBV5-1	CASSLDGGLETQYF
TRBJ1-1	16	TRBV27	CASSKNPGQGVFEAFF
TRBJ1-2	15	TRBV7-2	CASSGGTPSNYGYTF
TRBJ2-7	16	TRBV20-1	CSARDDRGWDSYEQYF
TRBJ2-2	15	TRBV12-3/TRBV12-4	CASSRNRADTGELFF
TRBJ2-7	15	TRBV9	CASSPRPGTGYEQYF
TRBJ2-5	17	TRBV7-6	CASSLALRQGPQETQYF
TRBJ1-1	15	TRBV7-6	CASSLGQGMDTEAFF
TRBJ2-4	20	TRBV28	CASSSTTGTAGLKGGNIQYF
TRBJ1-5	12	TRBV7-9	CASSPVFSPQHF
TRBJ1-2	15	TRBV20-1	CSAHPLDSVSYGYTF
TRBJ2-7	14	TRBV20-1	CSASLQGHSYEQYF